Listed here are 20 T cell receptor beta chains from one sample, sequenced in a study of blood T cell repertoires in COVID-19. Sequenced by immunoSEQ multiplex PCR; TCRdb stores in-frame clones only, minus some. This sample yields 300,000 to 450,000 clones, of which 80% to 90% are seen a single time; around 2.8% belongs to the top ten. Sequencing was performed on peripheral blood. The receptors derive from a woman aged 25 to 39 with COVID-19, enrolled during active disease.

This sequence joins TRBV28 and TRBJ2-4; tentative D call: TRBD1 (6 bases). This CDR3 has 14 residues. The germline V gene encodes CDR1 MDHEN and CDR2 SYDVKM. V was shortened by 5 bases and J by 1 base, with 9 bases between the two germline ends. The CDR3 loop is CASSTQGAKNIQYF. The CDR3 nucleotides are TGTGCCAGCAGTACTCAGGGGGCCAAAAACATTCAGTACTTC.

This chain connects TRBV25-1 to TRBJ2-5; 11 bases are shared with TRBD2. The CDR3 consists of 14 residues. Per germline, CDR1 MGHDK and CDR2 SYGVNS. V trimming: 4 bases; J trimming: 3 bases; junction bases outside the gene matches: 1. CDR3 DNA sequence: TGTGCCAGCAGTGCGGGACTAGCGGAAGAGACCCAGTACTTC. Its protein product is CASSAGLAEETQYF.

This chain connects TRBV4-3 to TRBJ2-7, with a tentative D call TRBD2 (7 bases). V was shortened by 1 base and J by 2 bases, with 12 bases between the two germline ends. Per germline, CDR1 LGHNA and CDR2 YSLEER. The CDR3 is 15 amino acids. CDR3 nucleotide sequence: TGCGCCAGCAGCCAAGGGGCGGGGGACACCTACGAGCAGTACTTC. It codes for CASSQGAGDTYEQYF.

The chain uses TRBV18 and TRBJ1-5; D is perhaps TRBD1 (5 bases). The CDR3 spans 13 residues. CDR1 is KGHSH, CDR2 LQKENI, per germline. Trimming cost V 5 bases and J 5 bases, with 10 bases left between them. The CDR3 region has the DNA TGTGCCAGCTCAGGATCGGGGGATCAGCCCCAGCATTTT. Its translation is CASSGSGDQPQHF.

This clone was seen just once. The chain uses TRBV3-1 (or the pseudogene TRBV3-2) and TRBJ2-7; TRBD2 is a possible D gene (6 bases). V gave up 1 base and J gave up 4 bases, with 14 bases separating them. The length of the CDR3 is 15 residues. Germline assignment: CDR1 LGHDT and CDR2 YNNKEL (reference sequence). The CDR3 bases are TGTGCCAGCAGCCAAGGTCGGAGGGTACCTTACGAGCAGTACGTC. It translates to CASSQGRRVPYEQYV.

V and J are TRBV5-4 and TRBJ1-6; D may be TRBD1 (6 bases). This CDR3 region has 15 residues. V gave up 4 bases and J gave up 8 bases, with 16 bases separating them. CDR1 and CDR2 from the germline V gene are SGHNT and YYREEE (reference sequence). This CDR3 is CASSPTSGADSPLHF. DNA for the CDR3: TGTGCCAGCAGCCCAACTTCAGGGGCCGATTCACCCCTCCACTTT.

V and J are TRBV13 and TRBJ2-7, with D perhaps matching TRBD2 (6 bases). Germline CDR1 and CDR2: PRHDT and FYEKMQ (reference sequence). The CDR3 length is 15 residues. V was shortened by 0 bases and J by 4 bases, with 13 bases between the two germline ends. The CDR3 DNA reads as TGTGCCAGCAGCTTAGGGACGGGGGTAGTTTACGAGCAGTACTTC. Translating gives CASSLGTGVVYEQYF.

This chain connects TRBV19 to TRBJ2-5, with 12 bases lining up with TRBD2. The CDR3 sequence is 16 residues long. The ends lost 4 bases at V and 3 bases at J; junction bases unmatched: 6. Germline values: CDR1 LNHDA, CDR2 SQIVND (reference sequence). The CDR3 sequence: CASSSYPSGGEETQYF. CDR3 sequence (DNA): TGTGCCAGTAGTAGCTACCCTAGCGGGGGGGAAGAGACCCAGTACTTC.

The chain recombines TRBV27 with TRBJ2-2; D is uncertain. Trimming took off 6 bases at V and 1 base at J, with 12 bases between the two ends. CDR3 size: 15 residues. CDR1 MNHEY and CDR2 SMNVEV come from the germline V gene (reference sequence). In DNA, the CDR3 is TGTGCCAGCAGCCTCCAGACGGGGAACACCGGGGAGCTGTTTTTT. It is translated as CASSLQTGNTGELFF.

CDR3 bases: TGTGCCAGCAGCTTGGCCGGGGGGGAGAACACTGAAGCTTTCTTT. It specifies CASSLAGGENTEAFF. This chain links TRBV5-4 with TRBJ1-1, with TRBD1 as a possible D gene (5 bases). There are 15 residues in the CDR3. Germline V gene lookup returns CDR1 SGHNT and CDR2 YYREEE (reference sequence). Trimming stripped 0 bases from V and 1 base from J, with 10 bases between. The full variable domain, its missing parts supplied by reference TRBV5-4 and TRBJ1-1, is ETGVTQSPTHLIKTRGQQVTLRCSSQSGHNTVSWYQQALGQGPQFIFQYYREEENGRGNFPPRFSGLQFPNYSSELNVNALELDDSALYLCASSLAGGENTEAFFGQGTRLTVV.

The rearrangement links TRBV14 to TRBJ2-5; D ambiguous. This CDR3 is built from 11 residues. CDR1 and CDR2 from the germline V gene are SGHDN and FVKESK. Trimming removed 5 bases at V and 5 bases at J, with 6 bases between. The CDR3: CASSSGETQYF. In DNA, the CDR3 is TGTGCCAGCAGCTCCGGGGAGACCCAGTACTTC.

The chain uses TRBV11-2 and TRBJ2-5, with 7 bases lining up with TRBD1. Germline loops: CDR1 SGHAT, CDR2 FQNNGV. The V segment lost 0 bases and the J segment 0 bases; nucleotides outside the gene matches: 1. The CDR3 has 15 amino acids. The chain's CDR3 is CASSLDRGYQETQYF. In DNA, the CDR3 is TGTGCCAGCAGCTTAGACAGGGGGTACCAAGAGACCCAGTACTTC.

The chain combines TRBV5-6 with TRBJ1-3; D is ambiguous. Germline V gene data show CDR1 as SGHDT and CDR2 as YYEEEE. Trimming left V 2 bases short and J 0 bases short, with 9 bases between. The CDR3 covers 15 residues. CDR3 in amino acids: CASSFGDGSGNTIYF. For the CDR3, the DNA is TGTGCCAGCAGCTTCGGGGATGGCTCTGGAAACACCATATATTTT.

The chain links TRBV6-1 to TRBJ1-4, with 8 bases matching TRBD1. The CDR3 contains 17 residues. V lost 2 bases, J lost 8 bases, and 13 bases stayed unmatched. Germline CDR1 and CDR2: MNHNS and SASEGT. The CDR3 DNA sequence: TGTGCCAGCAGTGAATCCAGGGGCAGGGGGCCGTGGGAAAAACTGTTTTTT. This sequence encodes CASSESRGRGPWEKLFF.

Only one count was recorded for this clone. The chain uses TRBV4-2 and TRBJ1-4, with D possibly matching TRBD1 (5 bases). V was shortened by 4 bases and J by 6 bases, with 15 bases between the two germline ends. The CDR3 has 15 residues. Germline lookup yields CDR1 LGHNA and CDR2 YNFKEQ. CDR3 residues: CASSPLSAGDEKLFF. The CDR3 DNA reads TGTGCCAGCAGCCCGCTTAGTGCGGGGGATGAAAAACTGTTTTTT.

V and J are TRBV28 and TRBJ1-5; D is uncertain. Germline V gives CDR1 MDHEN, CDR2 SYDVKM. The V and J ends lost 5 bases and 3 bases respectively, with 11 bases between them. CDR3 length equals 14 residues. The CDR3 region is CASSPEEVNQPQHF. The CDR3 bases are TGTGCCAGCAGTCCCGAGGAGGTCAATCAGCCCCAGCATTTT.

This chain links TRBV5-8 with TRBJ1-6; D is perhaps TRBD1 (5 bases). Germline V gene data show CDR1 as SGHTS and CDR2 as YDEGEE. V shed 5 bases and J shed 0 bases, with 21 bases lying between them. The CDR3 covers 19 residues. The CDR3 here is CASRKNRGAQSSYNSPLHF. CDR3 nucleotide sequence: TGTGCCAGCAGAAAAAATCGCGGGGCGCAAAGCTCCTATAATTCACCCCTCCACTTT. Complete variable domain (other parts from reference TRBV5-8 and TRBJ1-6): EAGVTQSPTHLIKTRGQQATLRCSPISGHTSVYWYQQALGLGLQFLLWYDEGEERNRGNFPPRFSGRQFPNYSSELNVNALELEDSALYLCASRKNRGAQSSYNSPLHFGNGTRLTVT.

V is TRBV3-1 (or the pseudogene TRBV3-2) and J is TRBJ2-3; D is possibly TRBD2 (6 bases). The CDR3 loop spans 13 amino acids. V was clipped by 0 bases and J by 5 bases, with 6 bases between them. Looked up from germline, CDR1 is LGHDT and CDR2 is YNNKEL (reference sequence). The CDR3 DNA is TGTGCCAGCAGCCAAGAGGGGGGAGATACGCAGTATTTT. It is translated as CASSQEGGDTQYF.

V gene TRBV28 combines with J gene TRBJ1-4; D might be TRBD1 (5 bases). The length of the CDR3 is 15 residues. V was trimmed by 3 bases and J by 0 bases, leaving 8 bases between them. Germline CDR1 and CDR2: MDHEN and SYDVKM. CDR3 DNA sequence: TGTGCCAGCAGTTTTATAGGGGCAACTAATGAAAAACTGTTTTTT. Translation: CASSFIGATNEKLFF.

V is TRBV7-9 and J is TRBJ1-1, with 7 bases matching TRBD1. This CDR3 has 14 amino acids. The junction had 6 bases not matched to a gene; V was cut back by 3 bases and J by 5 bases. Germline V gives CDR1 SEHNR, CDR2 FQNEAQ (reference sequence). The CDR3 DNA is TGTGCCAGCAGCTTCACCGGGACAGTAACTGAAGCTTTCTTT. Protein: CASSFTGTVTEAFF.